This TCR beta chain was sequenced in a study of blood T cells in healthy people across ages. The CDR3 totals 18 residues. Germline V CDR1 and CDR2: LGHNA, YSLEER. V was pared by 4 bases and J by 4 bases, with 24 bases between. The authors ran a second PCR of about 6 to 12 cycles using a sample-barcoded 5' primer and a J-beta primer mix. TCRdb recomputed calls from the 5' RACE reads with MiXCR, one row per CDR3 protein. The sample consists of about 600,000 distinct CDR3 sequences, around half of them appearing once. The sequenced sample consisted of blood. V and J are TRBV4-3 and TRBJ2-3; the D gene is possibly TRBD1 (6 bases). This sequence originates from a man aged 80 or over in good health. Written as DNA, the CDR3 is TGCGCCAGCAGCCCCTACGGGACACGGACCCTCGGTCCAGATACGCAGTATTTT. Its protein is CASSPYGTRTLGPDTQYF.